This T cell receptor beta chain was recorded in a study of prognosis after radiotherapy for stage I lung cancer. Study as a whole: Roughly 11 patients' tumors were adenocarcinoma, and 6 or 7 patients' tumors were squamous cell carcinoma. While some 15 patients showed no significant progression after radiotherapy, a few developed distant metastases at a median of around seven months. The study's findings and limits: The tumor specificity of expanded TCR clones remained undetermined. There were reportedly differences in TRBV and TRBJ gene usage between patients with and without metastases.

Many counts were recorded for this clonotype. Its antigen remains unidentified. The germline V and J ends were trimmed by 0 bases and 8 bases, with 16 bases remaining between them. Germline values: CDR1 MNHNY, CDR2 SVGAGI (reference sequence). The CDR3 totals 15 residues. Two rounds of multiplex PCR amplified TCR beta CDR3 from genomic DNA. Amplification in first-round PCR relied on primers specific to each TRBV and TRBJ gene. In TCRdb, the multiplex PCR reads were re-called with MiXCR into one record per CDR3 protein. The table records around 56,000 distinct CDR3 sequences, more than 20% of them present only once.

The J gene is TRBJ1-1, the V gene TRBV6-6, with D unresolved. The sequencing used PBMCs, collected before or after stereotactic body radiation therapy (not recorded which). The sequence derives from a donor over 45 with non-small cell lung cancer. CDR3 in DNA: TGTGCCAGCAGTTACTCGAGGGCGGGAAACCTAGAAGCTTTCTTT. Its translation: CASSYSRAGNLEAFF.